This T cell receptor (beta chain) was sequenced during a study of CD8 T cells in Susac syndrome. Study-level points and caveats: By the study's own acknowledgment, its TCR sequencing and HLA analysis included relatively few individuals.

The CD8+ and CD4+ T cells were negatively isolated, with the TEMRA cells enriched by FACS. The RNA, about 0.5 to 1 ug, was put through reverse transcription using random hexamers. Amplification of TCR beta CDR3 across 54 Vbeta and 13 Jbeta was performed with immunoSEQ multiplex PCR. A single record per CDR3 protein comes from TCRdb applying MiXCR to the immunoSEQ multiplex PCR reads. The table includes about 190,000 distinct CDR3 sequences, approximately 95% detected once. Regarding this clonotype: Its antigen is not identified.

This clonotype was obtained from a human donor in good health. Sequenced: CD4+ T cells from PBMCs.

CDR3 sequence reads: CASSRQGRDQPQHF. DNA of the CDR3: TGTGCCAGCAGTCGACAGGGAAGAGATCAGCCCCAGCATTTT. J is TRBJ1-5 and V is TRBV6-5; 7 bases agree with TRBD1. Germline V gene sequence: CDR1 MNHEY, CDR2 SVGAGI. CDR3 size: 14 residues. Trimming cost V 5 bases and J 5 bases; bases outside gene matches: 6.